The clone carrying this T cell receptor beta chain was seen only once. What it binds is not known. The record originates from a study of post-analysis software for immune sequencing data. Study details: Some patients lacked subtype; others had relapsing-remitting, secondary progressive or progressive-relapsing disease. Study-level points and caveats: Samples sharing a preparation batch grouped tightly together when assessed by F measure. People with multiple sclerosis had a significantly lower normalized Chao1 diversity than controls did. Among five TRBV segments more frequent in patients than controls were TRBV5-6, TRBV5-1 and TRBV20-1.

Incorporated into the TCR beta cDNA libraries were unique molecular identifiers, which served to reduce PCR and sequencing biases. When about 1 to 11 million T cells were used, they gave about 490,000 cDNA molecules. One entry per CDR3 protein results from TCRdb running MiXCR on the PCR reads. The table has 750,000 to 950,000 distinct CDR3 sequences, 46% seen once. The CDR3 is made up of 15 amino acids. Deletions cut 6 bases from V and 0 bases from J, with 13 bases between. From germline, CDR1 is MDHEN and CDR2 SYDVKM. Sequencing was carried out using blood. The receptor was derived from a girl aged 5-17 years with multiple sclerosis. The V and J genes are TRBV28 and TRBJ2-3; maybe TRBD2 (6 bases). The CDR3 sequence: CASSPLADSTDTQYF. CDR3 DNA: TGTGCCAGCAGCCCACTAGCAGATAGCACAGATACGCAGTATTTT.